The rows below give T cell receptor beta chains drawn from one sample of a study of control samples from healthy donors and cancer patients. Assay: immunoSEQ multiplex PCR; the TCRdb copy retains only in-frame clones and omits some. The sample comprises 48,000 or so clones, over 90% of which are singletons, and around 20% rests with the top ten. The sample taken for sequencing was PBMCs. These receptors were taken from a woman aged 45-60 years with head and neck cancer. The CDR3 runs from the conserved cysteine through the conserved F or W. A D gene is named only where the DNA matches it firmly. Clone sizes are given selectively: once, few, many, or a class where the clone is expanded.

D	V	size	J	DNA	CDR3
.	TRBV7-2	.	TRBJ2-3	TGTGCCAGCAGCTTGTTTGGGCCCAGAGATACGCAGTATTTT	CASSLFGPRDTQYF
.	TRBV9	.	TRBJ1-4	TGTGCCAGCAACCCAGGGCAACCCGGTGAAAAACTGTTTTTT	CASNPGQPGEKLFF
TRBD1	TRBV28	.	TRBJ1-1	TGTGCCAGCAGCCGGGACAGAGGGCGCACTGAAGCTTTCTTT	CASSRDRGRTEAFF
.	TRBV3-1/TRBV3-2	once	TRBJ1-2	TGTGCCAGCAGCCTGGACAGTAAGGGCTACACCTTC	CASSLDSKGYTF
TRBD1	TRBV14	once	TRBJ2-2	TGTGCCAGCAGCCAAGAACAGGGGTTCCGGGAGCTGTTTTTT	CASSQEQGFRELFF
.	TRBV5-1	.	TRBJ1-2	TGCGCCAGCAGCTTGGTAGGTTCGGGGGGCGATGGCTACACCTTC	CASSLVGSGGDGYTF
.	TRBV30	.	TRBJ1-1	TGTGCCTGGAGTGTATCGATGAACACTGAAGCTTTCTTT	CAWSVSMNTEAFF
.	TRBV12-5	.	TRBJ2-5	TGTGCTAGTGGTTTGGTACGGGGAGAGACCCAGTACTTC	CASGLVRGETQYF
TRBD2	TRBV3-1/TRBV3-2	.	TRBJ2-7	TGTGCCAGCAGCCAAGGCCGGACTAGCGGCTCCTACGAGCAGTACTTC	CASSQGRTSGSYEQYF
.	TRBV4-1	once	TRBJ2-5	TGCGCCAGCAGCCCCGGCCCGGAGACCCAGTACTTC	CASSPGPETQYF
TRBD2	TRBV2	.	TRBJ2-1	TGTGCCAGCAGTGCGTCGGTGGGACTAGCGGAATCTAATGAGCAGTTCTTC	CASSASVGLAESNEQFF
.	TRBV30	.	TRBJ1-5	TGTGCCTGGAGTGCGGGGCGAGACAATCAGCCCCAGCATTTT	CAWSAGRDNQPQHF
TRBD1	TRBV15	.	TRBJ1-1	TGTGCCACCAGCAGGGGGCGGCAGGGGGCGAACAGGAACACTGAAGCTTTCTTT	CATSRGRQGANRNTEAFF
.	TRBV10-2	.	TRBJ2-2	TGCGCCAGCAGTGACCCTCCTTCCTCGGGGGCGGGCGGGGAGCTGTTTTTT	CASSDPPSSGAGGELFF
TRBD1	TRBV18	.	TRBJ2-3	TGTGCCAGCTCACCTGGGTTGAAGGACAGGCTAGGCACAGATACGCAGTATTTT	CASSPGLKDRLGTDTQYF
.	TRBV4-1	.	TRBJ1-1	TGCGCCAGCAGCCAAGAGGGGGATTGGACTGAAGCTTTCTTT	CASSQEGDWTEAFF
.	TRBV2	.	TRBJ1-3	TGTGCCAGCACCCTCCTGGGAAGGGCAGGCGGAAACACCATATATTTT	CASTLLGRAGGNTIYF
.	TRBV5-1	.	TRBJ2-7	TGCGCCAGCAGCTTGGCCGAAGGGGTAGGCTACGAGCAGTACTTC	CASSLAEGVGYEQYF
TRBD2	TRBV19	.	TRBJ2-7	TGTGCCAGTAGTCTCCGTCGGGCGGGAGAAGGGTACGAGCAGTACTTC	CASSLRRAGEGYEQYF
TRBD1	TRBV2	.	TRBJ2-7	TGTGCCAGCAGTGGTAGCACAGGGGGGACCTACGAGCAGTACTTC	CASSGSTGGTYEQYF
.	TRBV18	.	TRBJ2-3	TGTGCCAGCTCAACGGGCTTCAGAGGAGATACGCAGTATTTT	CASSTGFRGDTQYF
TRBD1	TRBV28	.	TRBJ1-5	TGTGCCAGCAGTACAGGGGGCGATCAGCCCCAGCATTTT	CASSTGGDQPQHF
.	TRBV28	.	TRBJ2-5	TGTGCCAGCAGCCGTTCGACCAACCCCTTCCAAGAGACCCAGTACTTC	CASSRSTNPFQETQYF
TRBD2	TRBV15	.	TRBJ2-1	TGTGCCACCAGCAGAAGAGCGGGAGTTTTGGGAGACTACAATGAGCAGTTCTTC	CATSRRAGVLGDYNEQFF
TRBD1	TRBV2	.	TRBJ2-7	TGTGCCAGCAGTGGGTCGACAGGGGGATCCTACGAGCAGTACTTC	CASSGSTGGSYEQYF
.	TRBV6-5	.	TRBJ1-1	TGTGCCAGCAGTTACGGGCCTAACACTGAAGCTTTCTTT	CASSYGPNTEAFF
TRBD2	TRBV28	.	TRBJ2-3	TGTGCCAGCAGTCCCGTTCTTGGGGGGGGGAGACACGCTAGCACAGATACGCAGTATTTT	CASSPVLGGGRHASTDTQYF
TRBD2	TRBV18	.	TRBJ2-3	TGTGCCAGCTCACCCCTTTCGGGGGGGACAGATACGCAGTATTTT	CASSPLSGGTDTQYF
TRBD2	TRBV19	.	TRBJ2-3	TGTGCCAGTAGTGTCGGGACTAGCGGGAGCACAGATACGCAGTATTTT	CASSVGTSGSTDTQYF
TRBD1	TRBV6-6	.	TRBJ1-2	TGTGCCAGCAGCCTCTCAGCGACGGGGGGACAGGGACTTACTAACTATGGCTACACCTTC	CASSLSATGGQGLTNYGYTF
TRBD1	TRBV5-1	.	TRBJ2-7	TGCGCCAGCAGCTCACAGGGGGCGCAAAACGAGCAGTACTTC	CASSSQGAQNEQYF
.	TRBV6-2/TRBV6-3	few	TRBJ2-3	TGTGCCAGCAGTTCCGCGGTGACTAGCACAGATACGCAGTATTTT	CASSSAVTSTDTQYF
TRBD1	TRBV30	.	TRBJ1-2	TGTGCCTGGAGTGCCACAGGGGACTATGGCTACACCTTC	CAWSATGDYGYTF
.	TRBV28	.	TRBJ1-2	TGTGCCAGCAGTTCTTTCGTCGGGGGACGTATCGAGTCTAACTATGGCTACACCTTC	CASSSFVGGRIESNYGYTF
TRBD1	TRBV30	.	TRBJ1-2	TGTGCCTCGGACAGGGGCTACACCTTC	CASDRGYTF
TRBD1	TRBV25-1	.	TRBJ1-1	TGTGCCAGCACCACGTACGGACAGGAGAACACTGAAGCTTTCTTT	CASTTYGQENTEAFF
.	TRBV28	.	TRBJ1-4	TGTGCCAGCAGCAATGGCGGGGGCGCCGATGAAAAACTGTTTTTT	CASSNGGGADEKLFF
.	TRBV11-2	.	TRBJ2-1	TGTGCCAGCAGCTTTTTACGGCTTGGAACTGGTGAGCAGTTCTTC	CASSFLRLGTGEQFF
.	TRBV2	.	TRBJ2-7	TGTGCCAGCAGTCGAAATCCGTTCGCGGGCTCCTACGAGCAGTACTTC	CASSRNPFAGSYEQYF
.	TRBV18	.	TRBJ1-2	TGTGCCAGCTCATCCTACCCACCGGGACTGATGTTCTACACCTTC	CASSSYPPGLMFYTF
.	TRBV11-3	.	TRBJ2-1	TGTGCCAGCAGCTTTGGGGAGAGTTCCTACAATGAGCAGTTCTTC	CASSFGESSYNEQFF
.	TRBV20-1	.	TRBJ2-3	TGCAGTGCTAGTGTCAGGCCCGTTGTTACAGATACGCAGTATTTT	CSASVRPVVTDTQYF
.	TRBV11-2	.	TRBJ2-5	TGTGCCAGCAGCTTAGATCCTCCCCGACAAGAGACCCAGTACTTC	CASSLDPPRQETQYF
TRBD1	TRBV6-6	once	TRBJ1-1	TGTGCCAGCAGTCTGGGACAGGGCACCCCTCGGAACACTGAAGCTTTCTTT	CASSLGQGTPRNTEAFF